Described below is a single T cell receptor (beta chain) sequence and its context. The multiple sclerosis controls were treatment-naive patients, and their relapsing-remitting disease was stable or active. Purification of the CD8+ and CD4+ T cells relied on negative isolation, and TEMRA cells underwent FACS enrichment. Reverse transcription of 0.5 to 1 ug RNA was performed with random hexamers. MiXCR, run by TCRdb on the immunoSEQ multiplex PCR reads, gives a single entry per CDR3 protein. The sample carries 150,000 or so distinct CDR3 sequences, around 95% recorded once. The sample originates from a study of CD8 T cells in Susac syndrome. This TCR was recovered from a human donor with multiple sclerosis. Sequencing was carried out using CD8+ T cells from PBMCs.

The CDR3, as DNA: TGTGCCAGCAGGGGGGCCGTTAATTCACCCCTCCACTTT. Translated: CASRGAVNSPLHF. The V gene is TRBV9, the J gene TRBJ1-6, with TRBD1 as a possible D gene (6 bases). Trimming took off 5 bases at V and 6 bases at J, with 9 bases between the two ends. The CDR3 length is 13 residues. From germline, CDR1 is SGDLS and CDR2 YYNGEE.